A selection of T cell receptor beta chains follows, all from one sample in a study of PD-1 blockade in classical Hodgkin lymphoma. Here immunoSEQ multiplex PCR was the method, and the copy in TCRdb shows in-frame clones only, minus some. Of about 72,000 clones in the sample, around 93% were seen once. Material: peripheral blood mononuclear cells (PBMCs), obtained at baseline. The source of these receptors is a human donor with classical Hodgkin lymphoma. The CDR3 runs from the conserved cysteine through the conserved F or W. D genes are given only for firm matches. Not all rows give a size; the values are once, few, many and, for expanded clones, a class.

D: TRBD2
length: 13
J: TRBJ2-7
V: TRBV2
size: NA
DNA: TGTGCCAGCAGTGAGGGGGGGTCCTACGAGCAGTACTTC
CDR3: CASSEGGSYEQYF

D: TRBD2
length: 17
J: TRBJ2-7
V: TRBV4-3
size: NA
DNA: TGCGCCAGCAGCCAAGAACAGGGACTAGTCATTTCCTACGAGCAGTACTTC
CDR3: CASSQEQGLVISYEQYF

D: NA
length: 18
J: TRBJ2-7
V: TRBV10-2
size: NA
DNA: TGCGCCAGCAGTTCTTCCTATCCTATCCCGGTCCCCTCCTACGAGCAGTACTTC
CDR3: CASSSSYPIPVPSYEQYF

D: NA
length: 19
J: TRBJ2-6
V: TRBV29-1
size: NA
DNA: TGCAGCGTTGGAACCATGACACTGGGTGGCTTTTCTGGGGCCAACGTCCTGACTTTC
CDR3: CSVGTMTLGGFSGANVLTF

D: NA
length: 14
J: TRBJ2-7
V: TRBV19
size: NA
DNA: TGTGCCAGTAGTATGGGTGGGGTGCCCTACGAGCAGTACTTC
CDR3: CASSMGGVPYEQYF

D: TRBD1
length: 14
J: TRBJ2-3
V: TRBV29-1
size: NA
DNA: TGCAGCGTTGAAAAGGGACAGGGGACAGATACGCAGTATTTT
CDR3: CSVEKGQGTDTQYF

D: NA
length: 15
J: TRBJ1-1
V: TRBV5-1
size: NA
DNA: TGCGCCAGCAGCTTGCGCGGGGGACTGAACACTGAAGCTTTCTTT
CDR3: CASSLRGGLNTEAFF

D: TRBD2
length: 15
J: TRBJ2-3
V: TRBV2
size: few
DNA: TGTGCCAGTAGGCCGGGGGGGTCAACACGGGATACGCAGTATTTT
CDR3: CASRPGGSTRDTQYF

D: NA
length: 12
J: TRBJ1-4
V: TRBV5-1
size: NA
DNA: TGCGCCAGCAGCTTTTACGGTGAGGAACTGTTTTTT
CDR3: CASSFYGEELFF

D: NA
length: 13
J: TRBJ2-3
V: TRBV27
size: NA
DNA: TGTGCCAGCAGTACCCCGGCCTCGGATACGCAGTATTTT
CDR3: CASSTPASDTQYF

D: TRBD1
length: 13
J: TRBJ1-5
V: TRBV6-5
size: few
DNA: TGTGCCAGCAGTTGGGACAGTAGAGGGCCCCAGCATTTT
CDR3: CASSWDSRGPQHF

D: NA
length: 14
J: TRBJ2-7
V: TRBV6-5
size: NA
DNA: TGTGCCAGCAGTTACTCGGGGGCTGCCTACGAGCAGTACTTC
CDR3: CASSYSGAAYEQYF

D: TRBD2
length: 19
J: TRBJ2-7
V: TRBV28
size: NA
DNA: TGTGCCAGCAGTTCCCCCCCTAGCGGGAGGGCCGAGGGTTCGTACGAGCAGTACTTC
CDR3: CASSSPPSGRAEGSYEQYF

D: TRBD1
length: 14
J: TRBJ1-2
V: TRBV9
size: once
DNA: TGTGCCAGCAGCCAAAGGGACAGCTCCTATGGCTACACCTTC
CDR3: CASSQRDSSYGYTF

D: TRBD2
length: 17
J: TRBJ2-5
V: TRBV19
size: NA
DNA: TGTGCCAGTAGTATACCGGCGGGAGGACCGTACCAAGAGACCCAGTACTTC
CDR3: CASSIPAGGPYQETQYF

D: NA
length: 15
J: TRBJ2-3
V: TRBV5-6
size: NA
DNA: TGTGCCAGCAGCTTGGGGACAGACCCCCCTAAGATGCAGTATTTT
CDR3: CASSLGTDPPKMQYF

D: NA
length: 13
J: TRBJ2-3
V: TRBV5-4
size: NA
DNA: TGTGCCAGCAGCCCCCAGAGGGCAGATACGCAGTATTTT
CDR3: CASSPQRADTQYF

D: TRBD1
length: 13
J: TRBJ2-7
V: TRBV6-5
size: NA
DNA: TGTGCCAGCCAAGGGGGCCAATGGTTCGAGCAGTACTTC
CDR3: CASQGGQWFEQYF

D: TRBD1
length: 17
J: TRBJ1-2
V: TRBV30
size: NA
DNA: TGTGCCCGCGGGACAGGGACAATCCCGTTAGCTAACTATGGCTACACCTTC
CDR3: CARGTGTIPLANYGYTF

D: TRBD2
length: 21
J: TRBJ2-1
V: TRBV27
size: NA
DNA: TGTGCCAGCAGTCCACCCACCGTCGGACTAGCGGGAGCAAGGCCCTACAATGAGCAGTTCTTC
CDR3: CASSPPTVGLAGARPYNEQFF

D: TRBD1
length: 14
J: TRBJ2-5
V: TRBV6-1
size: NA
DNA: TGTGCCAGCAGACAGACAGGGTGGGGAGAGACCCAGTACTTC
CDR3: CASRQTGWGETQYF

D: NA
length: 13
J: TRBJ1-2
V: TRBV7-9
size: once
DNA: TGTGCCAGCAGCCCGGGACCGCTCTATGGCTACACCTTC
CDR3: CASSPGPLYGYTF

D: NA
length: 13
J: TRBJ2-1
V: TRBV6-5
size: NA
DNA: TGTGCCAGCAGTTACGTCTGGGGCGATGAGCAGTTCTTC
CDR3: CASSYVWGDEQFF

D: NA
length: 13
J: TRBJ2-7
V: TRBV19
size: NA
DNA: TGTGCCAGTAGTACGACAGGACCCTACGAGCAGTACTTC
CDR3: CASSTTGPYEQYF

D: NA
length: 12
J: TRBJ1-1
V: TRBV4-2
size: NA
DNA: TGTGCCAGCAGCTTGGACACCACTGAAGCTTTCTTT
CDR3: CASSLDTTEAFF

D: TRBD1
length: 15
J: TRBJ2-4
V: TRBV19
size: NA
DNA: TGTGCCAGTAGTATGGGGACAGGGGGCCAAAACATTCAGTACTTC
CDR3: CASSMGTGGQNIQYF

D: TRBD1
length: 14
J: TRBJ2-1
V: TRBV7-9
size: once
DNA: TGTGCCAGCAGCGCCGACAGGGGATTCAATGAGCAGTTCTTC
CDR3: CASSADRGFNEQFF

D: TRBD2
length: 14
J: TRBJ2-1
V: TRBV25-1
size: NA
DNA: TGTGCCAGCAGTGCGAGCGGGGGGAAAGATGAGCAGTTCTTC
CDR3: CASSASGGKDEQFF

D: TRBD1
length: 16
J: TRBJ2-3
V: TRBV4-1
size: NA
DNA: TGCGCCAGCAGCCCAGACAGGGGGCGCGGCACAGATACGCAGTATTTT
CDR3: CASSPDRGRGTDTQYF

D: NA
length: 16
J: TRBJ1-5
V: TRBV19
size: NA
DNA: TGTGCCAGTAGTATAGGGGCAGCTTATAGCAATCAGCCCCAGCATTTT
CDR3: CASSIGAAYSNQPQHF

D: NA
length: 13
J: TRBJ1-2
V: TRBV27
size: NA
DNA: TGTGCCAGCAGCGGGACACCCCTCTATGGCTACACCTTC
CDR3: CASSGTPLYGYTF

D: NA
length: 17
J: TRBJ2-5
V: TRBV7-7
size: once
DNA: TGTGCCAGCAGCCCTACAGGGTTTCTAACCGGGGAAGAGACCCAGTACTTC
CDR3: CASSPTGFLTGEETQYF

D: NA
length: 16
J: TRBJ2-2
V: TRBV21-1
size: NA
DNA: TGTGCCAGCAGCCCCGCCCCACCGGGAGGCGCCGGGGAGCTGTTTTTT
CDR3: CASSPAPPGGAGELFF

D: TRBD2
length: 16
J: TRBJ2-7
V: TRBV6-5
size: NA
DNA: TGTGCCAGCAGTTACTCGTTACTAGCGGCCACCTACGAGCAGTACTTC
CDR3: CASSYSLLAATYEQYF

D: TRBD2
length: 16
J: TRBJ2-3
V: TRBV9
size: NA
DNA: TGTGCCAGCAGCTTTCGGACTAGCGGGAGAACAGATACGCAGTATTTT
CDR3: CASSFRTSGRTDTQYF

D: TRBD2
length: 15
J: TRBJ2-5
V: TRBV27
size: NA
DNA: TGTGCCAGCAACCCTCTAGCGGGCCCCCAAGAGACCCAGTACTTC
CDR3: CASNPLAGPQETQYF

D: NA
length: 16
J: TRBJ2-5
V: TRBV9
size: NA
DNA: TGTGCCAGCAGCGCGGTGGGAGGGGGCGGTATAGAGACCCAGTACTTC
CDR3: CASSAVGGGGIETQYF

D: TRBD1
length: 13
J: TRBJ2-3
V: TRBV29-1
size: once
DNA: TGCAGCGCCCGGGACAGTCGCACAGATACGCAGTATTTT
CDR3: CSARDSRTDTQYF

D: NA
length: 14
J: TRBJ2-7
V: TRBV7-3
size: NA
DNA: TGTGCCAGCAGCTTGGAACAGGGCTCCTACGAGCAGTACTTC
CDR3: CASSLEQGSYEQYF

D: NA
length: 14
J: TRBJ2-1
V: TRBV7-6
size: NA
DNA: TGTGCCAGCAGCTTATCTTCTTTCTACAATGAGCAGTTCTTC
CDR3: CASSLSSFYNEQFF

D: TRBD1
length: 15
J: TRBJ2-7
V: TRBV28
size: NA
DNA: TGTGCCAGCAGTCCGACAGGGAATCCTTACTACGAGCAGTACTTC
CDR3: CASSPTGNPYYEQYF

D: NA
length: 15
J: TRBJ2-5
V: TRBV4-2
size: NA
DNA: TGTGCCAGCAGCCAAGAGGGGCCAGAGGGGGAGACCCAGTACTTC
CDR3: CASSQEGPEGETQYF

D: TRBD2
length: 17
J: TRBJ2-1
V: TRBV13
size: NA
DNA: TGTGCCAGCAGGACTAGCGGGGAGAACATCACCTACAATGAGCAGTTCTTC
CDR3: CASRTSGENITYNEQFF

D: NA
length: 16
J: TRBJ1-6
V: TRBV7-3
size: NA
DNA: TGTGCCAGCAGCTTAACGGCCCGGGACACCTATTCACCCCTCCACTTT
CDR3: CASSLTARDTYSPLHF

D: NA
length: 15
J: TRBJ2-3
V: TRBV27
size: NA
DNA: TGTGCCAGCAGTCCCATTAGGGTGGGCACAGATACGCAGTATTTT
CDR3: CASSPIRVGTDTQYF

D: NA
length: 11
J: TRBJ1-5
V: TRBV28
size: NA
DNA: TGTGCCAGCAGTTTTGGTATGGTACGTGACTTT
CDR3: CASSFGMVRDF

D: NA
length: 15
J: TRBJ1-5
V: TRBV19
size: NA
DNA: TGTGCCAGTAGTATCCACGGGACGGCAAATCAGCCCCAGCATTTT
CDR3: CASSIHGTANQPQHF

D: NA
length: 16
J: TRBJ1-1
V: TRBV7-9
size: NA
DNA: TGTGCCAGCAGCCCTCCTGTCGGCACACCGAACACTGAAGCTTTCTTT
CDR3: CASSPPVGTPNTEAFF

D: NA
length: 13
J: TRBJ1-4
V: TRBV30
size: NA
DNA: TGTGCCTGCAACTTTATCGGGAATGAAAAACTGTTTTTT
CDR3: CACNFIGNEKLFF

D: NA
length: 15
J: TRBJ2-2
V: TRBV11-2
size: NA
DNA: TGTGCCAGCAGCTTATCGGGCGGGGAGCCCGGGGAGCTGTTTTTT
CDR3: CASSLSGGEPGELFF

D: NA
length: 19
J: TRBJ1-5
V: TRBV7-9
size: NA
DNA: TGTGCCAGCAGCATCGATACCGGGACCGAAGTTTATAGCAATCAGCCCCAGCATTTT
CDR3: CASSIDTGTEVYSNQPQHF

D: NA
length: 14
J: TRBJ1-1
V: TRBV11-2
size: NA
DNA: TGTGCCAGCAGCCGATCCCAGAGGAACACTGAAGCTTTCTTT
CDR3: CASSRSQRNTEAFF

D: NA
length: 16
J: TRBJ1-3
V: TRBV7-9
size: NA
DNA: TGTGCCAGCAGCTTAGGTTGGGCCAGGAGTCCGGACACCATATATTTT
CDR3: CASSLGWARSPDTIYF

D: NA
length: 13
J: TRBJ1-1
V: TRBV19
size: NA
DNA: TGTGCCAGTAGTATAGGATGGGACACTGAAGCTTTCTTT
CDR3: CASSIGWDTEAFF

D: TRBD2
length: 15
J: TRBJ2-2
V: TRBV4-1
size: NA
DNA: TGCGCCAGCAGCCTGCGGGAGGACAACACCGGGGAGCTGTTTTTT
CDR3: CASSLREDNTGELFF